This TCR beta chain was sequenced in a study of CD4 T cell repertoires and nickel (dated by TCRdb to about 2020). The CDR3 runs 14 residues from the cysteine to the phenylalanine. Only the CDR3 region is kept as DNA, spanning 42 bases read in frame from base 1. Between the V and J ends, shortened by 0 bases and 5 bases respectively, the junction contains 9 bases. The germline V gene gives CDR1 as SGHRS and CDR2 as YFSETQ. This clonotype is identified as hyperexpanded (1% or more). It lacks a known antigen. Per-base qualities were not stored, and no clone one base away is much larger. The method was RT-PCR. The data were produced on an Illumina MiSeq. The public sequencing data were trimmed at Q25 with fastp and processed into clonotypes with MiXCR by TCRdb, which kept only in-frame beta chains. Rows merge per CDR3 protein into single entries with the most common DNA and genes. In all, the sample holds about 330 distinct CDR3 sequences, and 53% of those were seen once. The biggest ten clones account for approximately 12% of the sample.

The rearrangement combines TRBV5-1 with TRBJ1-5; TRBD1 is perhaps the D gene, given 6 matching bases. The sequenced material came from CD4+ T cells from blood, not recorded whether cultured. The receptor comes from a human donor in a nickel allergy study, with or without nickel allergy (not recorded which). It is not recorded whether this sample comes from one donor or several. The CDR3 reads CASSLGGGHQPQHF. The nucleotide sequence reads TGCGCCAGCAGCTTGGGGGGGGGCCATCAGCCCCAGCATTTT.